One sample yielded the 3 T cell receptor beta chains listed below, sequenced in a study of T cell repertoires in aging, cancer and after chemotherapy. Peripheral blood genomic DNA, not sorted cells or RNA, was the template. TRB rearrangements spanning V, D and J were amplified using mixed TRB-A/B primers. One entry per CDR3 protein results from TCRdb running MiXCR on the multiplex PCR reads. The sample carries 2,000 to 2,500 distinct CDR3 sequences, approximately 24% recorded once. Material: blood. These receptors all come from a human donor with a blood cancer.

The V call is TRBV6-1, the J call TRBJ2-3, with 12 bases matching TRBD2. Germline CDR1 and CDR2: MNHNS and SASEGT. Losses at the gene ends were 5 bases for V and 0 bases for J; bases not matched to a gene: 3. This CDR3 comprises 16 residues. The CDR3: CASSLLAGGSTDTQYF. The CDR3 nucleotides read TGTGCCAGCAGTTTACTAGCGGGGGGTAGCACAGATACGCAGTATTTT.

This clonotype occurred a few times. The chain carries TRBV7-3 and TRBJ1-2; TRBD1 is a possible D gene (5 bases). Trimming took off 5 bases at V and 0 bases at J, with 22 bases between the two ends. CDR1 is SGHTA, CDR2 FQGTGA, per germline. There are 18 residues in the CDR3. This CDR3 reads CASSTIGRGDLPNYGYTF. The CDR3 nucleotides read TGTGCCAGCAGCACGATAGGGCGGGGGGACCTCCCTAACTATGGCTACACCTTC.

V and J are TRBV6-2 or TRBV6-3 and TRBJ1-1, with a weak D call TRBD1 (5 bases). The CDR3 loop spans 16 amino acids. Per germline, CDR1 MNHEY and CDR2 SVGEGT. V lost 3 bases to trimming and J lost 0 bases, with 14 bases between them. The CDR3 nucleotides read TGTGCCAGCAGTTATGGGGCAGGCGGTATGAACACTGAAGCTTTCTTT. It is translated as CASSYGAGGMNTEAFF.